The text below deals with one T cell receptor (beta chain). Its antigen is not identified. Analysis merged second doses at about 4 or about 12 weeks. This sample is part of a study of T cell responses to AZD1222 COVID-19 vaccine. Findings of the study overall: Unmutated regions of variants are reportedly targeted by nearly half of spike-specific TCRs. Spike-specific TCR depth and breadth grew after two AZD1222 doses. Most donors were white British and more were female, and clonal diversity was possibly underestimated.

The method was immunoSEQ multiplex PCR; TCRdb's version includes in-frame clones alone and lacks a portion of them. The data show 250,000 to 300,000 clones, about 94% seen once. The V gene lost 1 base and the J gene lost 0 bases, with 7 bases spanning the gap. The CDR3 has 14 residues. CDR1 is LGHDT and CDR2 is YNNKEL in the germline V gene (reference sequence). The clonotype originates from an adult who received the AZD1222 COVID-19 vaccine. The V call is TRBV3-1 (or the pseudogene TRBV3-2), the J call TRBJ2-7, with D possibly matching TRBD2 (6 bases). Sequenced material: peripheral blood, taken 28 days after the second AZD1222 dose. The CDR3, as DNA: TGTGCCAGCAGCCAAGCCGGGAGCTCCTACGAGCAGTACTTC. Protein: CASSQAGSSYEQYF.